These 6 T cell receptor beta chains were sequenced from one sample in a study of cytomegalovirus exposure and HLA in healthy donors. PCR amplification relied on 60 Vbeta primers (plus 13 Jbeta primers). Assay used: immunoSEQ multiplex PCR; TCRdb lists only in-frame clones, some missing. The sample gives fewer than 200,000 clones, about 90% of which show up once; roughly 0.23% is in the top ten. Material: PBMCs. The origin of the receptors is a girl less than two years old in good health and CMV-seronegative.

V usage is TRBV30 and J usage is TRBJ2-6; no firm D call. Germline assignment: CDR1 GTSNPN and CDR2 SVGIG (reference sequence). The CDR3 is 13 amino acids. V lost 8 bases and J lost 4, with 12 bases in between. CDR3 loop: CAIRDAGANVLTF. In DNA form, the CDR3 reads TGTGCCATCCGAGATGCGGGGGCCAACGTCCTGACTTTC.

The chain links TRBV7-2 to TRBJ2-1; D is perhaps TRBD2 (6 bases). The V gene's germline CDR1 is SGHTA and CDR2 FQGNSA. V lost 1 base to trimming and J lost 1 base, with 17 bases between them. The CDR3 is 18 amino acids. In DNA form, the CDR3 reads TGTGCCAGCAGCTTAGTTATGGCGGGACCCTCGTCCTACAATGAGCAGTTCTTC. It yields the protein CASSLVMAGPSSYNEQFF.

This clone appeared a single time. This sequence joins TRBV4-2 and TRBJ2-5, with TRBD1 identical over 9 bases. Looked up from germline, CDR1 is LGHNA and CDR2 is YNFKEQ. The CDR3 covers 15 residues. Unmatched junction bases numbered 5, after V lost 1 base and J lost 5 bases. The CDR3 sequence: CASSQGDRDLETQYF. The DNA for the CDR3 is TGTGCCAGCAGCCAAGGGGACAGGGACTTGGAGACCCAGTACTTC.

This chain connects TRBV15 to TRBJ2-1, with D maybe TRBD1 (6 bases). Germline assignment: CDR1 LNHNV and CDR2 YYDKDF (reference sequence). This CDR3 is built from 15 residues. V was clipped by 0 bases and J by 2 bases, with 8 bases between them. The CDR3 coding sequence is TGTGCCACCAGCAGAGATCAGGGGACCTACAATGAGCAGTTCTTC. Its protein is CATSRDQGTYNEQFF.

The rearrangement uses TRBV9 and TRBJ1-2; perhaps TRBD1 as D (5 bases). This CDR3 is 13 amino acids long. V lost 3 bases to trimming and J lost 6 bases, with 12 bases between them. Germline-derived CDR1 and CDR2 are SGDLS and YYNGEE. The CDR3 loop reads CASSAQGLNGYTF. CDR3 DNA sequence: TGTGCCAGCAGCGCGCAGGGACTAAATGGCTACACCTTC. Full variable domain (rest looked up from reference TRBV9 and TRBJ1-2): DSGVTQTPKHLITATGQRVTLRCSPRSGDLSVYWYQQSLDQGLQFLIQYYNGEERAKGNILERFSAQQFPDLHSELNLSSLELGDSALYFCASSAQGLNGYTFGSGTRLTVV.

CDR3 protein: CASSRQDEKLFF. CDR3 in DNA: TGTGCCAGCAGCCGACAGGATGAAAAACTGTTTTTT. The rearrangement links TRBV9 to TRBJ1-4; weak D call: TRBD1 (6 bases). V dropped 4 bases and J dropped 6 bases, with 7 bases sitting between them. CDR3 length equals 12 residues. Per germline, CDR1 SGDLS and CDR2 YYNGEE.